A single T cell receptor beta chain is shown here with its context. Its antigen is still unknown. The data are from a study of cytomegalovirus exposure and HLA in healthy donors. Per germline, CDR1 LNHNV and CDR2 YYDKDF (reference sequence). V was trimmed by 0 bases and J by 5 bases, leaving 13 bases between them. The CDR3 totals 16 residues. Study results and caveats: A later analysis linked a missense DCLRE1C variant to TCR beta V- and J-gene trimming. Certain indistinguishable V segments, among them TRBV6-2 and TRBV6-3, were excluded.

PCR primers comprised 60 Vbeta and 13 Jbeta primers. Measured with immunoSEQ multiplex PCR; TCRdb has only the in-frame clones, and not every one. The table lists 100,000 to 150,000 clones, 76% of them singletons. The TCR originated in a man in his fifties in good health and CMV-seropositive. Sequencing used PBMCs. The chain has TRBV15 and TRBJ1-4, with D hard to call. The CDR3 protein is CATSRDPGIGNEKLFF. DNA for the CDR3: TGTGCCACCAGCAGAGATCCCGGGATAGGAAATGAAAAACTGTTTTTT.